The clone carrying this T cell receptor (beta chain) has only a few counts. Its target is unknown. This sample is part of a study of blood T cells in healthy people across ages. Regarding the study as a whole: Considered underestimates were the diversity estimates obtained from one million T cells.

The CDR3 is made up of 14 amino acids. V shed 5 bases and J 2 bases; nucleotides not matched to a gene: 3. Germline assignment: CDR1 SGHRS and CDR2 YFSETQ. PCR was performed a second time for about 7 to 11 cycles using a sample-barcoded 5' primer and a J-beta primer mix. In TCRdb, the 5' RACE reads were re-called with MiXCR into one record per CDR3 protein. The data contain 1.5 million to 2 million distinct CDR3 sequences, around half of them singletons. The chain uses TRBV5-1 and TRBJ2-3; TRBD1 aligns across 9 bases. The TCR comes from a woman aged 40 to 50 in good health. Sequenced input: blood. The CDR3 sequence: CASSRDRDTDTQYF. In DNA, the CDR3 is TGCGCCAGCAGTAGGGACAGGGACACAGATACGCAGTATTTT.